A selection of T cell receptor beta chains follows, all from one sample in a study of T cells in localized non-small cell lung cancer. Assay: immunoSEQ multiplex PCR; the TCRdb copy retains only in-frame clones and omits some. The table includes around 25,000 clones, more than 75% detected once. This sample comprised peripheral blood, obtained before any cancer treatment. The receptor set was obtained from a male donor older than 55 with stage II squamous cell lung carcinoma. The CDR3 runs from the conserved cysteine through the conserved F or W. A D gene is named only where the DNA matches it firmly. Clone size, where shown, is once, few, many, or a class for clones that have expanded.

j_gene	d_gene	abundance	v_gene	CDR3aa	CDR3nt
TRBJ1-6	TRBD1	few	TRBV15	CATSREGQNSPLHF	TGTGCCACCAGCAGAGAGGGACAGAATTCACCCCTCCACTTT
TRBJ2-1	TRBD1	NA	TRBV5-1	CASSVDRVNEQFF	TGCGCCAGCAGCGTGGACAGGGTAAATGAGCAGTTCTTC
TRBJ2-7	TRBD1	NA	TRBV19	CASRTGTGGSYEQYF	TGTGCCAGTAGGACGGGGACAGGGGGCTCCTACGAGCAGTACTTC
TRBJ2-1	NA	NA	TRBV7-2	CASSVRGGYNEQFF	TGTGCCAGCAGCGTCAGGGGAGGGTACAATGAGCAGTTCTTC
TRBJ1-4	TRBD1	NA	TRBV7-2	CASSLGTGPGEKLFF	TGTGCCAGCAGCTTAGGGACAGGGCCAGGGGAAAAACTGTTTTTT
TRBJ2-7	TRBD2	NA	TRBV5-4	CASSLTQLAGGPTEQYF	TGTGCCAGCAGCCTGACCCAACTAGCGGGGGGTCCTACGGAGCAGTACTTC
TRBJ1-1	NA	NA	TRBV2	CASKSEGGFMNTEAFF	TGTGCCAGCAAGTCCGAGGGAGGGTTTATGAACACTGAAGCTTTCTTT
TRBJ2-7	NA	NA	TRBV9	CASSVGPGMGYEQYF	TGTGCCAGCAGCGTAGGCCCGGGTATGGGCTACGAGCAGTACTTC
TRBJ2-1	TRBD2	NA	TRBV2	CATQGTSGLSDEQFF	TGTGCCACCCAAGGGACTAGCGGGCTTAGCGATGAGCAGTTCTTC
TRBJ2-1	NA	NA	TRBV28	CASSLLGPNEQFF	TGTGCCAGCAGTTTGCTAGGCCCGAATGAGCAGTTCTTC
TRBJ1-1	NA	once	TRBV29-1	CSVESNRLQAEAFF	TGCAGCGTTGAAAGTAACAGGCTCCAAGCTGAAGCTTTCTTT
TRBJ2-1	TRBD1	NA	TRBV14	CASSTSRGLYNEQFF	TGTGCCAGCAGCACGAGCAGGGGGCTCTACAATGAGCAGTTCTTC
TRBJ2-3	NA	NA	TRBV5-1	CASSGGRGGQGDTQYF	TGCGCCAGCAGCGGAGGGCGAGGGGGTCAGGGAGATACGCAGTATTTT
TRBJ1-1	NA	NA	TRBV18	CASSSSSLPTPYTEAFF	TGTGCCAGCTCGTCGAGTAGCCTTCCCACTCCCTACACTGAAGCTTTCTTT
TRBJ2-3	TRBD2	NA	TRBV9	CASSVVVAGGPDTQYF	TGTGCCAGCAGCGTAGTGGTAGCGGGGGGGCCGGATACGCAGTATTTT
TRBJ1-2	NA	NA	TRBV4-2	CASSQVSDHLNYGYTF	TGTGCCAGCAGCCAAGTATCAGACCACCTAAACTATGGCTACACCTTC
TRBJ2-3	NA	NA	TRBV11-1	CASSLARGGLSDTQYF	TGTGCCAGCAGCTTAGCCAGGGGCGGCTTGTCAGATACGCAGTATTTT
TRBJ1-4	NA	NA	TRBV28	CGARSTNEKLFF	TGTGGGGCCCGGAGTACTAATGAAAAACTGTTTTTT
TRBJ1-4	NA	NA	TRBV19	CASTHRDTGTGKLFF	TGTGCCAGTACCCATCGAGACACAGGTACTGGAAAACTGTTTTTT
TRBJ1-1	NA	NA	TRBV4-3	CASSQGGPGNTEAFF	TGCGCCAGCAGCCAAGGTGGGCCGGGGAACACTGAAGCTTTCTTT
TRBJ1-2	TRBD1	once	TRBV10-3	CAISEGTAVYGYTF	TGTGCCATCAGTGAAGGGACAGCGGTCTATGGCTACACCTTC
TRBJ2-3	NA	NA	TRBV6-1	CASSRTKSTDTQYF	TGTGCCAGCAGCCGGACAAAAAGCACAGATACGCAGTATTTT
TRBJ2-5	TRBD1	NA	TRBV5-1	CASSLLRDRSGGTQYF	TGCGCCAGCAGCTTGTTGAGGGACAGGTCAGGGGGGACCCAGTACTTC
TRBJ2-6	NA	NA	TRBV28	CASSPALSGANVLTF	TGTGCCAGCAGTCCCGCGCTCTCTGGGGCCAACGTCCTGACTTTC
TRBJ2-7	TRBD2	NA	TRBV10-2	CASSESGLAGPYEQYF	TGCGCCAGCAGTGAGTCGGGGCTAGCGGGACCCTACGAGCAGTACTTC
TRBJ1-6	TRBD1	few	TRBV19	CASSGTGGLPLHF	TGTGCCAGCTCCGGGACAGGGGGCTTACCCCTCCACTTT
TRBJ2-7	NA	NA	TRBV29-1	CSVEDRAGSSSYEQYF	TGCAGCGTTGAAGATCGGGCAGGATCGAGCTCCTACGAGCAGTACTTC
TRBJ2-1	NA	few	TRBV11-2	CASSLIMGGHWEQFF	TGTGCCAGCAGCCTTATAATGGGGGGGCACTGGGAGCAGTTCTTC
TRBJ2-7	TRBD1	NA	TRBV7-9	CASSPDRGGEQYF	TGTGCCAGCAGCCCCGACAGGGGCGGCGAGCAGTACTTC
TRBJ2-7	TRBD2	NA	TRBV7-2	CASSLFPSGSYEQYF	TGTGCCAGCAGCTTATTCCCTAGCGGGAGTTACGAGCAGTACTTC
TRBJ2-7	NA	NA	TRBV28	CASSPIPLGYEQYF	TGTGCCAGCAGCCCCATTCCCCTAGGGTACGAGCAGTACTTC
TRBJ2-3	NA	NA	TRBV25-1	CASSGAGVVKDTQYF	TGTGCCAGCAGTGGGGCAGGGGTAGTAAAAGATACGCAGTATTTT
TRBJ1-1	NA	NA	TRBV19	CASQSQEDTEAFF	TGTGCCAGTCAAAGCCAGGAGGACACTGAAGCTTTCTTT
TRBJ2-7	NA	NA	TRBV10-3	CAISASWEQYF	TGTGCCATCAGTGCGAGCTGGGAGCAGTACTTC
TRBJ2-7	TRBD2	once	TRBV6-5	CASSQRGGGDEQYF	TGTGCCAGCAGTCAGCGGGGGGGAGGTGACGAGCAGTACTTC
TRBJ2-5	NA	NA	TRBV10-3	CAISESRETQYF	TGTGCCATCAGTGAGTCCAGAGAGACCCAGTACTTC
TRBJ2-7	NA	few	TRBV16	CASSLGTGVSYEQYF	TGTGCCAGCAGCCTTGGGACGGGCGTCTCCTACGAGCAGTACTTC
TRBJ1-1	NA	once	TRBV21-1	CASSTWGQFTEAFF	TGTGCCAGCAGCACGTGGGGACAGTTTACTGAAGCTTTCTTT
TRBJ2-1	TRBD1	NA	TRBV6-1	CASSEDRQYNEQFF	TGTGCCAGCAGTGAGGACAGGCAGTACAATGAGCAGTTCTTC
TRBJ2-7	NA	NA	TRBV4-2	CASSQGGAALMYEQYF	TGTGCCAGCAGCCAAGGGGGTGCGGCTTTGATGTACGAGCAGTACTTC
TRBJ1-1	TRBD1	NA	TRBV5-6	CASSRTGGNTEAFF	TGTGCCAGCAGCCGGACAGGGGGAAACACTGAAGCTTTCTTT
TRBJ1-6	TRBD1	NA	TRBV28	CASSPPDREGSPLHF	TGTGCCAGCAGTCCCCCCGACAGGGAAGGTTCACCCCTCCACTTT
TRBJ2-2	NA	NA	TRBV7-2	CASSLGIPGTGELFF	TGTGCCAGCAGCTTAGGAATTCCGGGCACCGGGGAGCTGTTTTTT
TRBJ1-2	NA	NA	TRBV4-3	CASSQDGPGQAYGYTF	TGCGCCAGCAGCCAAGACGGTCCGGGTCAGGCCTATGGCTACACCTTC
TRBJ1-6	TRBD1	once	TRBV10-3	CATSTGDVHNSPLHF	TGTGCCACCTCGACAGGGGATGTCCATAATTCACCCCTCCACTTT